This T cell receptor beta chain was sequenced during a study of cytomegalovirus exposure and HLA in healthy donors. Overall study findings and caveats: In a later analysis, a genetic analysis reported fewer productive-TCR N-insertions in an Asian-associated ancestry cluster than the cohort average. Association of 17,000 or so TCR beta sequences with HLA alleles was found at 0.05 false discovery rate in a later analysis.

60 Vbeta and 13 Jbeta primers were used in PCR. Clones were sequenced by immunoSEQ multiplex PCR, and TCRdb holds only the in-frame ones, with some missing. This sample carries roughly 120,000 clones, 8% to 10% of them seen once, and the ten largest clones take approximately 3%. Germline V gene data show CDR1 as SNHLY and CDR2 as FYNNEI. Trimming cost V 10 bases and J 7 bases; bases outside gene matches: 11. The length of the CDR3 is 13 residues. This clone has only a few counts. No antigen is known for it. The chain carries TRBV2 and TRBJ1-2, with 8 bases fitting TRBD1. The sequenced sample was PBMCs. This clonotype was obtained from a man younger than 45 in good health and CMV-seronegative. CDR3 protein: CAILGQGRGGYTF. The CDR3 region has the DNA TGTGCCATCCTAGGACAGGGTCGGGGTGGCTACACCTTC.